Given below is one T cell receptor (beta chain) in context. Self-reported history from a screening survey and questionnaire set each donor's cohort. V shed 6 bases and J 3 bases; nucleotides not matched to a gene: 12. The CDR3 sequence is 16 residues long. In germline, CDR1 is LNHDA, CDR2 SQIVND (reference sequence). Original data processing: Amplifying reference gene primers gave estimates of nucleated cell counts. Profiling relied on immunoSEQ multiplex PCR, and the TCRdb table lists in-frame clones only, not all of them. That table furnishes V, J and clone size, whereas the DNA furnished D and trimming. There are approximately 440,000 clones in the sample; roughly 87% occur only once, and roughly 0.72% lies in the top ten. This entry belongs to a study of blood T cell repertoires in COVID-19. Turning to the study itself: T cells, B-cell-depleted T cells, or PBMCs provided the cDNA or gDNA that served as material.

This sequence was found in a woman between 18 and 29 years old who had recovered from COVID-19. The material sequenced was PBMCs or T cells enriched from blood (not recorded which). The chain has TRBV19 and TRBJ1-1, with 8 bases that match TRBD1. CDR3 region: CASSYPGTGRYTEAFF. CDR3 DNA sequence: TGTGCCAGTAGCTACCCCGGGACAGGCCGTTACACTGAAGCTTTCTTT.